The T cell receptor (beta chain) described here comes from a study of T cell responses to AZD1222 COVID-19 vaccine. Study-level background: Both about-4-week and about-12-week second-dose recipients were combined.

V shed 1 base and J shed 10 bases, with 11 bases lying between them. Germline values: CDR1 GTSNPN, CDR2 SVGIG (reference sequence). CDR3 length equals 13 residues. For this clone: As yet, its antigen is unknown.

Study findings and constraints: The study found vaccine-associated CD4 TCRs spanning spike, dominant at 160-218 and 743-854.

Measured with immunoSEQ multiplex PCR; TCRdb has only the in-frame clones, and not every one. The data show 100,000 to 150,000 clones, 88% seen once. The material sequenced was peripheral blood, taken on day 0 of AZD1222 vaccination. This TCR derives from an adult in good health. The chain carries TRBV30 and TRBJ1-6, with D possibly matching TRBD1 (5 bases). CDR3 loop: CAWSAAGKSPLHF. The CDR3 DNA sequence: TGTGCCTGGAGTGCTGCAGGGAAATCACCCCTCCACTTT.